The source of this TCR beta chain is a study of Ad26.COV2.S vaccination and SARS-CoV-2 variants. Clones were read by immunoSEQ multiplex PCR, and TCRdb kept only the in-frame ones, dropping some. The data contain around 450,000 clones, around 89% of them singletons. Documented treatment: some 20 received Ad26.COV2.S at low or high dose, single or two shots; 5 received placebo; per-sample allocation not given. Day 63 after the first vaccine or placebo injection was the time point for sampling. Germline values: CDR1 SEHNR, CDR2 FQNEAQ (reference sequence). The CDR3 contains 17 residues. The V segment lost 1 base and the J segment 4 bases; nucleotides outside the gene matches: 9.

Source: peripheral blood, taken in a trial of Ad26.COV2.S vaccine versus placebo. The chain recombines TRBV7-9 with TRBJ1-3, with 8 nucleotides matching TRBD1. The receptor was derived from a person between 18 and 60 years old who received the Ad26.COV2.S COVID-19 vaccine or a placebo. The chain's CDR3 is CASSLVSRGRPGNTIYF. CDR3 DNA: TGTGCCAGCAGCTTAGTTAGCAGGGGGCGCCCGGGAAACACCATATATTTT. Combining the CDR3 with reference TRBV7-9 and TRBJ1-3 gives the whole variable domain DTGVSQNPRHKITKRGQNVTFRCDPISEHNRLYWYRQTLGQGPEFLTYFQNEAQLEKSRLLSDRFSAERPKGSFSTLEIQRTEQGDSAMYLCASSLVSRGRPGNTIYFGEGSWLTVV.